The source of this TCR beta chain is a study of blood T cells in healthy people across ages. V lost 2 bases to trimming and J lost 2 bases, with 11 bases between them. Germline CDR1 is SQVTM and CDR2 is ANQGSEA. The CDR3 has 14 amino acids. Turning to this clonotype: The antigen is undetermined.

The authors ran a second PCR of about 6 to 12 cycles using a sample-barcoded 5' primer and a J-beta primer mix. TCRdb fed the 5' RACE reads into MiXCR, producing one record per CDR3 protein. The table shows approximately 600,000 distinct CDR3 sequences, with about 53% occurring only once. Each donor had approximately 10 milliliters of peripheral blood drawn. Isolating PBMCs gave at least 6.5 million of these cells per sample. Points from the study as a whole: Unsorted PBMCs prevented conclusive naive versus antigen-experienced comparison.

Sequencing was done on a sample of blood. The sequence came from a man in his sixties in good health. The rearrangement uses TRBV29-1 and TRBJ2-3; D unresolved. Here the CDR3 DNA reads TGCAGCGTTGAAAAACGGTACCCCACAGATACGCAGTATTTT. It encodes CSVEKRYPTDTQYF.